What follows are 23 T cell receptor beta chains derived from one specimen sequenced in a study of CD8 T cells in ankylosing spondylitis. TCRdb reprocessed the 5' RACE reads via MiXCR and lists one record per CDR3 protein. Among roughly 150,000 distinct CDR3 sequences listed, under 35% were seen once. Sequences were obtained from synovial fluid, either unsorted or a sorted T cell fraction (not recorded which). These receptors all stem from a male donor with ankylosing spondylitis.

In its sample, this clonotype was seen many times. The chain joins TRBV12-3 or TRBV12-4 to TRBJ2-3, with 10 positions matching TRBD2. The trim removed 8 bases at V and 3 bases at J, leaving 8 bases unmatched. The CDR3 sequence is 15 residues long. CDR3: CASGKAGGLTDTQYF. CDR3 nucleotide sequence: TGTGCCAGCGGAAAAGCGGGGGGGCTTACAGATACGCAGTATTTT.

In its sample, this clonotype was seen many times. The genes are TRBV20-1 and TRBJ2-1; tentative D call: TRBD1 (5 bases). This CDR3 contains 13 residues. Germline V gives CDR1 DFQATT, CDR2 SNEGSKA (reference sequence). Trimming pared 4 bases from V and 6 bases from J, leaving 13 bases between. DNA of the CDR3: TGCAGTGCTATTTATGGGGCGATCAATGAGCAGTTCTTC. It specifies CSAIYGAINEQFF.

V and J are TRBV18 and TRBJ2-7; 10 bases agree with TRBD1. J lost 4 bases, V lost 2 bases, and 5 bases had no gene match. The V gene's germline CDR1 is KGHSH and CDR2 LQKENI. CDR3 length: 15 amino acids. CDR3 sequence: CASSPGDRGLYEQYF. The CDR3 DNA reads as TGTGCCAGCTCACCAGGGGACAGGGGTCTGTACGAGCAGTACTTC. Together with reference TRBV18 and TRBJ2-7, the CDR3 gives the full variable domain: NAGVMQNPRHLVRRRGQEARLRCSPMKGHSHVYWYRQLPEEGLKFMVYLQKENIIDESGMPKERFSAEFPKEGPSILRIQQVVRGDSAAYFCASSPGDRGLYEQYFGPGTRLTVT.

The chain's CDR3 is CASSRNRGLPEKLFF. CDR3 in DNA: TGTGCCAGCAGCAGAAACAGGGGGCTCCCTGAAAAACTGTTTTTT. The chain recombines TRBV21-1 with TRBJ1-4; TRBD1, as called in the table, went unchecked against the DNA. TRBV21-1 is an annotated pseudogene. The CDR3 has 15 residues.

The chain combines TRBV11-3 with TRBJ2-1; tentative D call: TRBD2 (5 bases). The V end lost 5 bases, the J end lost 6 bases, and 11 bases lay between the germline ends. CDR1 and CDR2 from the germline V gene are SGHNT and YENEEA. The CDR3 is made up of 13 amino acids. CDR3 nucleotide sequence: TGTGCCAGCAGCCCCTCCGGGGTCAATGAGCAGTTCTTC. Translating it yields CASSPSGVNEQFF.

The chain combines TRBV5-5 with TRBJ2-2; D may be TRBD2 (5 bases). The length of the CDR3 is 14 residues. V was shortened by 4 bases and J by 7 bases, with 14 bases between the two germline ends. CDR1 and CDR2 from the germline V gene are SGHKS and YYEKEE (reference sequence). The CDR3 region is CASSTGLGGGELFF. The CDR3 nucleotides read TGTGCCAGCAGCACCGGACTGGGTGGCGGGGAGCTGTTTTTT. Supplemented by reference TRBV5-5 and TRBJ2-2, the full variable domain reads DAGVTQSPTHLIKTRGQQVTLRCSPISGHKSVSWYQQVLGQGPQFIFQYYEKEERGRGNFPDRFSARQFPNYSSELNVNALLLGDSALYLCASSTGLGGGELFFGEGSRLTVL.

DNA of the CDR3: TGCGCCAGCAGCTGGGACCCCTCCTACGAGCAGTACTTC. It specifies CASSWDPSYEQYF. This chain connects TRBV5-1 to TRBJ2-7; D may correspond to TRBD1 or TRBD2 (5 bases each). Germline CDR1 and CDR2: SGHRS and YFSETQ. V was pared by 3 bases and J by 0 bases, with 7 bases between. The CDR3 contains 13 residues.

This rearrangement joins TRBV10-3 to TRBJ2-7; 14 nucleotides match TRBD2. The ends lost 8 bases at V and 4 bases at J; junction bases unmatched: 7. The CDR3 contains 15 residues. Germline loops: CDR1 ENHRY, CDR2 SYGVKD. The CDR3: CAIGRLAGGMYEQYF. The CDR3 region has the DNA TGTGCCATCGGTAGACTAGCGGGAGGGATGTACGAGCAGTACTTC.

V usage is TRBV3-1 and J usage is TRBJ1-2; D is possibly TRBD1 (6 bases). The V and J ends lost 4 bases and 8 bases respectively, with 20 bases between them. From germline, CDR1 is LGHDT and CDR2 YNNKEL (reference sequence). This CDR3 is 15 amino acids long. This CDR3 reads CASSRAQGRAGGYTF. In nucleotides, the CDR3 is TGTGCCAGCAGCCGGGCCCAGGGGCGCGCGGGGGGCTACACCTTC.

This clonotype was seen more than once but under ten times. V is TRBV5-1 and J is TRBJ2-1; D possibly corresponds to TRBD2 (5 bases). V was trimmed by 0 bases and J by 1 base, leaving 8 bases between them. Per germline, CDR1 SGHRS and CDR2 YFSETQ. CDR3 length: 15 amino acids. The CDR3 DNA is TGCGCCAGCAGCTTGGCCCCGGGGTCCTACAATGAGCAGTTCTTC. It codes for CASSLAPGSYNEQFF.

The V call is TRBV25-1, the J call TRBJ2-1; TRBD2 agrees at 8 bases. The length of the CDR3 is 15 residues. The germline CDR1 and CDR2 sequences are MGHDK and SYGVNS. J lost 2 bases, V lost 3 bases, and 3 bases had no gene match. Here the CDR3 DNA reads TGTGCCAGCAGTGATACGGGAGGGCCCTACAATGAGCAGTTCTTC. Protein: CASSDTGGPYNEQFF. Looking up the rest from reference TRBV25-1 and TRBJ2-1 gives the full variable domain: EADIYQTPRYLVIGTGKKITLECSQTMGHDKMYWYQQDPGMELHLIHYSYGVNSTEKGDLSSESTVSRIRTEHFPLTLESARPSHTSQYLCASSDTGGPYNEQFFGPGTRLTVL.

The chain uses TRBV12-3 or TRBV12-4 and TRBJ2-1; D ambiguous. The CDR3 runs 11 residues. V was shortened by 7 bases and J by 8 bases, with 9 bases between the two germline ends. This CDR3 reads CASTLADEQFF. CDR3 DNA: TGTGCCAGCACGCTGGCGGATGAGCAGTTCTTC.

V gene TRBV29-1 combines with J gene TRBJ2-7, with D perhaps TRBD1 (5 bases). The CDR3 runs to 12 residues. Looked up from germline, CDR1 is SQVTM and CDR2 is ANQGSEA. V was trimmed by 7 bases and J by 3 bases, leaving 13 bases between them. CDR3 DNA: TGCAGCGCCAAGGGGCAGTTCTACGAGCAGTACTTC. Its translation is CSAKGQFYEQYF.

This chain links TRBV27 with TRBJ1-5, with 9 bases identical to TRBD1. The CDR3 covers 15 residues. Germline values: CDR1 MNHEY, CDR2 SMNVEV (reference sequence). V dropped 5 bases and J dropped 6; count of bases not matched to a gene: 8. The DNA of the CDR3 is TGTGCCAGCAGTCCGGACAGGGGAAAGGGTCAGCCCCAGCATTTT. Protein: CASSPDRGKGQPQHF.

The CDR3 region is CASSDLGGVTYEQYF. The CDR3 DNA reads TGTGCCAGCAGTGACCTCGGGGGAGTAACCTACGAGCAGTACTTC. This chain joins TRBV25-1 and TRBJ2-7; TRBD2 might be the D (6 bases). This CDR3 comprises 15 residues. Looked up from germline, CDR1 is MGHDK and CDR2 is SYGVNS. V dropped 3 bases and J dropped 2 bases, with 14 bases sitting between them.

The chain combines TRBV7-9 with TRBJ2-2; TRBD2 aligns across 11 bases. Trimming cost V 5 bases and J 5 bases; bases outside gene matches: 10. Germline V gene data show CDR1 as SEHNR and CDR2 as FQNEAQ (reference sequence). The CDR3 consists of 17 residues. CDR3 DNA sequence: TGTGCCAGCAGCCCCTATAGCGGGAGGGCCGGAACCGGGGAGCTGTTTTTT. As protein: CASSPYSGRAGTGELFF.

The V and J genes are TRBV20-1 and TRBJ1-2; 7 nucleotides agree with TRBD1. There are 12 residues in the CDR3. The J segment lost 1 base and the V segment lost 5 bases, leaving 1 base of the junction unmatched. The germline V gene has CDR1 DFQATT and CDR2 SNEGSKA (reference sequence). This CDR3 reads CSAGTDNYGYTF. DNA for the CDR3: TGCAGTGCTGGGACAGATAACTATGGCTACACCTTC.

This clonotype was counted at least ten times. The chain recombines TRBV6-5 with TRBJ2-3; 9 bases fit TRBD1. The germline CDR1 and CDR2 sequences are MNHEY and SVGAGI. V lost 0 bases, J lost 0 bases, and 7 bases stayed unmatched. This CDR3 is built from 18 residues. The CDR3, as DNA: TGTGCCAGCAGTTACTCGGGGGGGGGACAGGGCAGCACAGATACGCAGTATTTT. It is translated as CASSYSGGGQGSTDTQYF.

In its sample, this clonotype was seen many times. The V call is TRBV29-1, the J call TRBJ2-1; TRBD2 matches at 10 bases. In germline, CDR1 is SQVTM, CDR2 ANQGSEA. The CDR3 has 13 amino acids. J was trimmed by 9 bases and V by 7 bases; bases with no gene match: 9. The CDR3 loop reads CSGRPAGGTEQFF. DNA for the CDR3: TGCAGCGGACGACCAGCGGGGGGGACTGAGCAGTTCTTC.

The V gene is TRBV12-3 or TRBV12-4, the J gene TRBJ2-3, with D perhaps matching TRBD2 (6 bases). The CDR3 spans 16 residues. V shed 7 bases and J shed 0 bases, with 17 bases lying between them. The CDR3 bases are TGTGCCAGCAACTCGCGGGGCCAGTATAGCACAGATACGCAGTATTTT. It encodes CASNSRGQYSTDTQYF.

The rearrangement joins TRBV10-1 to TRBJ2-5; D call uncertain. This CDR3 has 13 residues. Looked up from germline, CDR1 is WNHNN and CDR2 is SYGVQD (reference sequence). The ends were cut back, 9 bases at V and 5 bases at J, with 16 bases in the middle. CDR3 bases: TGCGCCAGTTCAGCGACCCTTGGTGAGACCCAGTACTTC. It codes for CASSATLGETQYF.

This clonotype was seen at least ten times. The genes are TRBV20-1 and TRBJ2-7, with 7 bases aligning to TRBD2. Germline CDR1 is DFQATT and CDR2 is SNEGSKA (reference sequence). This CDR3 has 15 residues. V was clipped by 0 bases and J by 2 bases; unmatched bases: 7. The CDR3 loop is CSAREPGLPTYEQYF. DNA of the CDR3: TGCAGTGCTAGAGAGCCGGGACTACCCACCTACGAGCAGTACTTC.

Only a few counts were recorded for this clonotype. The rearrangement uses TRBV9 and TRBJ1-4; 7 bases are shared with TRBD1. Germline trimming cut 7 bases from V and 7 bases from J; bases unmatched to any gene: 7. Germline lookup yields CDR1 SGDLS and CDR2 YYNGEE. The CDR3 contains 13 residues. In DNA form, the CDR3 reads TGTGCCAGCTCCCAGGGGGGTACTGAAAAACTGTTTTTT. Protein sequence: CASSQGGTEKLFF.